This T cell receptor beta chain is drawn from a study of regulatory T cells in long-lasting Graves disease. Findings and limits, study-wide: The persistent group shared 2,500 or so public clonotypes, more than the approximately 1,000 shared by new patients.

HTBI primers from iRepertoire and Arm-PCR of CDR3 regions yielded the TCR beta libraries. TCRdb reprocessed the multiplex PCR reads with MiXCR, giving one entry per CDR3 protein. The sample consists of a few hundred thousand distinct CDR3 sequences, approximately 23% of them appearing once. This clonotype came up many times. Antigen unknown. V was trimmed by 4 bases and J by 5 bases, leaving 17 bases between them. Germline assignment: CDR1 MNHEY and CDR2 SVGAGI. The CDR3 runs 15 residues. Time point denoted: persistent/refractory GD, antithyroid drugs over 5 years with positive TRAb. RNA from PBMCs was the source of the TCR library. Diagnoses of Graves' disease were made by American Thyroid Association guidelines.

V is TRBV6-5 and J is TRBJ2-5; D may be TRBD1 (6 bases). The receptor was derived from a female donor with Graves disease. The sequenced sample was peripheral blood mononuclear cells (PBMCs), obtained when the disease was refractory, from a patient treated with antithyroid drugs. The CDR3 nucleotides are TGTGCCAGCAGTTCTTTAACAGGGTGGCGGGAGACCCAGTACTTC. Translated, it gives CASSSLTGWRETQYF.